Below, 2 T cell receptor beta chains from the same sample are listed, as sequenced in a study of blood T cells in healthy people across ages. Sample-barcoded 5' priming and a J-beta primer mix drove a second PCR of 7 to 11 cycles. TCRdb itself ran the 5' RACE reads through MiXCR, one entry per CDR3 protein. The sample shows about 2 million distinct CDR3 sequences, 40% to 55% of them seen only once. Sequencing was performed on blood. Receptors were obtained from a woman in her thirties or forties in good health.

The CDR3 protein is CASSGLDRGYGYTF. CDR3 DNA sequence: TGTGCCAGCAGTGGTCTGGACAGGGGCTATGGCTACACCTTC. The chain is built from TRBV6-1 and TRBJ1-2; 9 nucleotides match TRBD1. CDR1 is MNHNS and CDR2 is SASEGT in the germline V gene. Trimming cost V 4 bases and J 4 bases; bases outside gene matches: 4. CDR3 length: 14 amino acids.

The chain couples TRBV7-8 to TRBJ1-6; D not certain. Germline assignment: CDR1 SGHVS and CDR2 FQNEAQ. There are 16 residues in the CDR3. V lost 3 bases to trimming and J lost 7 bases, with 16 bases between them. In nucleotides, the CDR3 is TGTGCCAGCAGCTTTAATGTAGCAGTGGAAAATTCACCCCTCCACTTT. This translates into CASSFNVAVENSPLHF.